The following is a T cell receptor (beta chain) sequence with its context. The sample originates from a study of shared clonotypes between healthy human individuals. Trimming cost V 5 bases and J 4 bases, with 11 bases left between them. The germline V gene encodes CDR1 SGHTA and CDR2 FQGTGA. The CDR3 has 13 residues. Only in-frame clones appear in the TCRdb table, and some are missing; sequencing was by immunoSEQ multiplex PCR. The data show some 1.5 million clones, more than 95% seen once. The chain joins TRBV7-3 to TRBJ1-2; D remains ambiguous. The TCR was taken from a man aged 30 to 45 in good health. The sequenced sample was naive CD4+ T cells sorted from blood. Indicated subset: CD45RA+ positively selected. CDR3 loop: CASSQGSFYGYTF. The CDR3 DNA reads as TGTGCCAGCAGCCAAGGCAGTTTCTATGGCTACACCTTC.